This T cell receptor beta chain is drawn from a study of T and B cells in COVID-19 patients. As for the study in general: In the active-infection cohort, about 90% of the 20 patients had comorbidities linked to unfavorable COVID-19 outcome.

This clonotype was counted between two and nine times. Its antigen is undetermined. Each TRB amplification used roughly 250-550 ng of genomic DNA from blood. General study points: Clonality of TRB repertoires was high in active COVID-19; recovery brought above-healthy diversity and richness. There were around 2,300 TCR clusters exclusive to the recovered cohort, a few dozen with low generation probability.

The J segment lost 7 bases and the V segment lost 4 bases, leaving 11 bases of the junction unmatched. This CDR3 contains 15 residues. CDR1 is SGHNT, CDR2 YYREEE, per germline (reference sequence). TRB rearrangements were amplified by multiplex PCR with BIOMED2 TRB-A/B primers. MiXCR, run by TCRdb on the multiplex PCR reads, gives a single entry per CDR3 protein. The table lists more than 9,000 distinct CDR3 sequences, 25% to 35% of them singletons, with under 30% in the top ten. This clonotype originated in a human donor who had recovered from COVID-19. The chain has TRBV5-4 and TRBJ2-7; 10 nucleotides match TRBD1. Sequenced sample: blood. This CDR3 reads CASSLAGTGVGEQYF. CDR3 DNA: TGTGCCAGCAGCCTCGCCGGGACAGGGGTGGGGGAGCAGTACTTC.